The source of this T cell receptor beta chain is a study of glioma-infiltrating T cells after dendritic cell vaccination. The CDR3 runs to 14 residues. Germline CDR1 MNHEY, CDR2 SVGAGI. V was pared by 6 bases and J by 4 bases, with 16 bases between. Clones were read by immunoSEQ multiplex PCR, and TCRdb kept only the in-frame ones, dropping some. The sample yields roughly 83,000 clones, approximately 90% seen once. A few counts support this clone. Its specificity is unknown. No glioblastoma patient carried an isocitrate dehydrogenase mutation. PBMC sampling occurred before vaccination, two weeks after the third dose, and at progression. The study, taken as a whole, reports: No direct clonality-survival link was found; a diverse polyclonal response may matter. Higher pretreatment TIL content predicted longer progression-free time and survival.

Source: blood, taken before dendritic cell vaccination. This sequence originates from a human donor with glioblastoma. The genes are TRBV6-5 and TRBJ2-7, with D possibly matching TRBD1 (8 bases). CDR3 sequence: CASSGQGGGYEQYF. The CDR3 coding sequence is TGTGCCAGCAGCGGACAGGGAGGGGGGTACGAGCAGTACTTC.